The 30 T cell receptor beta chains reported below all come from one sample, sequenced in a study of T cell changes during pregnancy in multiple sclerosis. Method: immunoSEQ multiplex PCR; TCRdb's copy keeps in-frame clones and lacks some. The sample holds roughly 93,000 clones, 75% to 95% seen once. The source was peripheral blood, collected before pregnancy. Receptor source: a female donor with multiple sclerosis, enrolled in a pregnancy study.

Only one count was recorded for this clone. The J gene is TRBJ1-1, the V gene TRBV28; TRBD1 might be the D (6 bases). CDR1 is MDHEN and CDR2 is SYDVKM in the germline V gene. The CDR3 is made up of 16 amino acids. Trimming left V 7 bases short and J 3 bases short, with 21 bases between. The CDR3 bases are TGTGCCAGCACCACAGCAGGGGATTTAACCTACACTGAAGCTTTCTTT. Translated, it gives CASTTAGDLTYTEAFF.

The rearrangement links TRBV5-1 to TRBJ2-6; D unclear. The germline V gene has CDR1 SGHRS and CDR2 YFSETQ. CDR3 length: 14 amino acids. The ends were cut back, 0 bases at V and 2 bases at J, with 3 bases in the middle. CDR3 in amino acids: CASSLATGANVLTF. CDR3 DNA: TGCGCCAGCAGCTTGGCCACTGGGGCCAACGTCCTGACTTTC.

CDR3 nucleotide sequence: TGTGCCAGCAGCTTTGCGGGGGGCTACAATGAGCAGTTCTTC. Its translation: CASSFAGGYNEQFF. The chain carries TRBV13 and TRBJ2-1, with TRBD2 matching 8 bases. The length of the CDR3 is 14 residues. The V segment lost 3 bases and the J segment 3 bases; nucleotides outside the gene matches: 1. Germline CDR1 and CDR2: PRHDT and FYEKMQ (reference sequence).

The chain recombines TRBV27 with TRBJ2-5, with D uncertain. Per the germline V gene, CDR1 is MNHEY and CDR2 is SMNVEV (reference sequence). Trimming stripped 4 bases from V and 5 bases from J, with 11 bases between. This CDR3 is 13 amino acids long. CDR3 DNA sequence: TGTGCCAGCAGTTCCCTATCTCACGAGACCCAGTACTTC. It translates to CASSSLSHETQYF.

The chain carries TRBV28 and TRBJ1-2; possibly TRBD1 for D (6 bases). Germline CDR1 MDHEN, CDR2 SYDVKM. The CDR3 runs 14 residues. The ends were cut back, 6 bases at V and 3 bases at J, with 14 bases in the middle. CDR3 nucleotide sequence: TGTGCCAGCAGGGTGACAGGTCCGTACTATGGCTACACCTTC. Amino acids: CASRVTGPYYGYTF.

This chain joins TRBV7-3 and TRBJ2-2; 13 bases are a match to TRBD2. Per germline, CDR1 SGHTA and CDR2 FQGTGA. V trimming: 4 bases; J trimming: 5 bases; junction bases outside the gene matches: 4. The CDR3 totals 16 residues. CDR3 DNA: TGTGCCAGCAGCTACGGGACTAGCGGGGAAACCGGGGAGCTGTTTTTT. Translated: CASSYGTSGETGELFF.

This chain joins TRBV6-6 and TRBJ1-2; a weak D match, TRBD1 (6 bases). V was cut by 6 bases and J by 4 bases, with 18 bases left in between. The length of the CDR3 is 15 residues. Germline CDR1 reads MNHNY; CDR2 reads SVGAGI (reference sequence). The CDR3 spells CASRRGGQLLYGYTF. CDR3 bases: TGTGCCAGCAGAAGGGGGGGCCAGCTCCTCTATGGCTACACCTTC.

This CDR3 reads CASSSHEGQEYNYGYTF. For the CDR3, the DNA is TGTGCCAGCAGTTCCCACGAAGGACAGGAATATAACTATGGCTACACCTTC. The genes are TRBV27 and TRBJ1-2, with 7 bases identical to TRBD1. Looked up from germline, CDR1 is MNHEY and CDR2 is SMNVEV (reference sequence). The CDR3 is made up of 17 amino acids. The trim removed 4 bases at V and 1 base at J, leaving 12 bases unmatched.

V is TRBV27 and J is TRBJ2-5; 7 nucleotides match TRBD1. The CDR3 loop spans 16 amino acids. The V gene end was trimmed by 6 bases and the J gene end by 1 base; junction bases not matched to a gene: 11. In germline, CDR1 is MNHEY, CDR2 SMNVEV (reference sequence). The CDR3 nucleotides read TGTGCCAGCAGCCAGACAGGGTTTTACCTCCAAGAGACCCAGTACTTC. This gives the protein CASSQTGFYLQETQYF.

This chain uses TRBV7-9 with TRBJ2-2; 8 bases fit TRBD1. The CDR3 sequence is 16 residues long. The germline V gene has CDR1 SEHNR and CDR2 FQNEAQ (reference sequence). The J segment lost 1 base and the V segment lost 5 bases, leaving 6 bases of the junction unmatched. The CDR3 loop reads CASSPQGGQNTGELFF. The CDR3 DNA reads as TGTGCCAGCAGCCCACAGGGGGGCCAGAACACCGGGGAGCTGTTTTTT.

This chain connects TRBV5-1 to TRBJ2-5; 16 bases agree with TRBD2. There are 17 residues in the CDR3. CDR1 is SGHRS, CDR2 YFSETQ, per germline. Trimming cost V 4 bases and J 6 bases; bases outside gene matches: 9. This CDR3 is CASSETGTSGGAKTQYF. CDR3 DNA sequence: TGCGCCAGCAGCGAGACCGGGACTAGCGGGGGGGCGAAGACCCAGTACTTC.

The chain employs TRBV5-1 and TRBJ2-7; 10 bases line up with TRBD2. CDR1 SGHRS and CDR2 YFSETQ come from the germline V gene. Germline trimming cut 1 base from V and 5 bases from J; bases unmatched to any gene: 6. The CDR3 is made up of 15 amino acids. In DNA, the CDR3 is TGCGCCAGCAGCTTGAGGGCTAGCGGGGGACACGAGCAGTACTTC. Amino acid sequence: CASSLRASGGHEQYF.

This CDR3 reads CAISAMTGGGRNTEAFF. CDR3 DNA sequence: TGTGCCATCAGTGCGATGACAGGGGGAGGTAGGAACACTGAAGCTTTCTTT. This chain uses TRBV10-3 with TRBJ1-1; 9 nucleotides agree with TRBD1. The CDR3 extends over 17 amino acids. The trim removed 4 bases at V and 1 base at J, leaving 10 bases unmatched. CDR1 and CDR2 from the germline V gene are ENHRY and SYGVKD.

This chain connects TRBV28 to TRBJ2-1; D unclear. The germline V and J ends were trimmed by 4 bases and 6 bases, with 7 bases remaining between them. CDR1 is MDHEN and CDR2 is SYDVKM in the germline V gene. The CDR3 is made up of 12 amino acids. The CDR3 sequence: CASSSQANEQFF. DNA for the CDR3: TGTGCCAGCAGTTCCCAGGCCAATGAGCAGTTCTTC.

A single count supports this clone. The V call is TRBV2, the J call TRBJ1-1, with a tentative D call TRBD1 (6 bases). CDR1 SNHLY and CDR2 FYNNEI come from the germline V gene. CDR3 size: 15 residues. Trimming shortened V by 4 bases and J by 6 bases, and 18 bases separated the two germline ends. The DNA for the CDR3 is TGTGCCAGCAGTGGGAGCGGGGGGCGAAGCGCTGAAGCTTTCTTT. Its translation: CASSGSGGRSAEAFF.

This chain links TRBV18 with TRBJ2-7; 7 nucleotides align to TRBD2. With 6 bases clipped from V and 0 bases from J, the junction kept 8 bases outside the gene matches. Germline loops: CDR1 KGHSH, CDR2 LQKENI. The CDR3 covers 15 residues. For the CDR3, the DNA is TGTGCCAGCTCCCTCGGGGTAGCGGGCTCCTACGAGCAGTACTTC. As protein: CASSLGVAGSYEQYF.

This chain links TRBV7-9 with TRBJ1-5; D is unresolved. Germline lookup yields CDR1 SEHNR and CDR2 FQNEAQ (reference sequence). V lost 5 bases, J lost 9 bases, and 11 bases lay in between. The CDR3 is 12 residues long. The CDR3: CASSPTLGPQHF. The DNA of the CDR3 is TGTGCCAGCAGCCCAACCCTAGGGCCCCAGCATTTT.

The rearrangement joins TRBV5-1 to TRBJ2-7; 11 bases map to TRBD2. Trimming removed 0 bases from V and 2 bases from J; junction bases left unmatched: 7. CDR1 SGHRS and CDR2 YFSETQ come from the germline V gene. The CDR3 sequence is 17 residues long. As DNA, the CDR3 is TGCGCCAGCAGCTTGGCCTGGAGGACTAGCGGGCCCTACGAGCAGTACTTC. Protein product: CASSLAWRTSGPYEQYF. Together with reference TRBV5-1 and TRBJ2-7, the CDR3 gives the full variable domain: KAGVTQTPRYLIKTRGQQVTLSCSPISGHRSVSWYQQTPGQGLQFLFEYFSETQRNKGNFPGRFSGRQFSNSRSEMNVSTLELGDSALYLCASSLAWRTSGPYEQYFGPGTRLTVT.

The rearrangement uses TRBV2 and TRBJ1-5; 8 bases match TRBD1. CDR1 is SNHLY, CDR2 FYNNEI, per germline. The ends lost 3 bases at V and 2 bases at J; junction bases unmatched: 0. The CDR3 is made up of 14 amino acids. The CDR3 is CASSEDRGNQPQHF. CDR3 sequence (DNA): TGTGCCAGCAGTGAGGACAGGGGCAATCAGCCCCAGCATTTT.

CDR3 protein: CASSLSERTYEQYF. DNA for the CDR3: TGCGCCAGCAGCTTGTCGGAGAGAACCTACGAGCAGTACTTC. The rearrangement joins TRBV5-1 to TRBJ2-7; D remains ambiguous. The length of the CDR3 is 14 residues. From germline, CDR1 is SGHRS and CDR2 YFSETQ. V lost 1 base and J lost 2, with 10 bases in between.

The V and J genes are TRBV7-2 and TRBJ2-5; no reliable D call. The CDR3 runs 14 residues. Looked up from germline, CDR1 is SGHTA and CDR2 is FQGNSA. V lost 3 bases and J lost 2, with 10 bases in between. The CDR3 bases are TGTGCCAGCAGCTTTTTTGGGCCTCAAGAGACCCAGTACTTC. Amino acids: CASSFFGPQETQYF.

This sequence joins TRBV18 and TRBJ2-7; D is unresolved. V lost 0 bases and J 2 bases, leaving 5 bases between the germline ends. Per germline, CDR1 KGHSH and CDR2 LQKENI. The CDR3 is 13 residues long. CDR3 loop: CASSPPSAYEQYF. In DNA form, the CDR3 reads TGTGCCAGCTCACCACCGTCAGCCTACGAGCAGTACTTC.

This clone showed up just once. In DNA, the CDR3 is TGTGCCAGCAGCAGTAGAACAGGGAATGGCTACACCTTC. It specifies CASSSRTGNGYTF. The V gene is TRBV28, the J gene TRBJ1-2; a weak D match, TRBD1 (6 bases). This CDR3 is 13 amino acids long. V lost 6 bases and J lost 6, with 14 bases in between. Germline CDR1 reads MDHEN; CDR2 reads SYDVKM.

The chain carries TRBV19 and TRBJ2-2; 7 positions match TRBD2. This CDR3 has 14 amino acids. The germline V gene encodes CDR1 LNHDA and CDR2 SQIVND (reference sequence). V trimming: 6 bases; J trimming: 3 bases; junction bases outside the gene matches: 4. CDR3 protein: CASRVGGDTGELFF. CDR3 DNA sequence: TGTGCCAGTAGGGTGGGGGGGGACACCGGGGAGCTGTTTTTT.

The chain uses TRBV5-8 and TRBJ1-5; D uncertain. V shed 7 bases and J shed 1 base, with 12 bases lying between them. CDR3 length equals 14 residues. Germline CDR1 is SGHTS and CDR2 is YDEGEE. CDR3 coding DNA: TGTGCCAGCTCAGAGAGGTGGAGCAATCAGCCCCAGCATTTT. This gives the protein CASSERWSNQPQHF.

This chain links TRBV9 with TRBJ1-2; D might be TRBD1 (5 bases). Germline loops: CDR1 SGDLS, CDR2 YYNGEE. The CDR3 sequence is 15 residues long. The V and J ends lost 2 bases and 8 bases respectively, with 19 bases between them. This CDR3 reads CASSVPGQGFRGYTF. The CDR3 nucleotides are TGTGCCAGCAGCGTGCCAGGGCAGGGCTTCAGAGGCTACACCTTC. The full variable domain, in which reference TRBV9 and TRBJ1-2 provide the parts outside the CDR3, is DSGVTQTPKHLITATGQRVTLRCSPRSGDLSVYWYQQSLDQGLQFLIQYYNGEERAKGNILERFSAQQFPDLHSELNLSSLELGDSALYFCASSVPGQGFRGYTFGSGTRLTVV.

This rearrangement joins TRBV6-6 to TRBJ1-1; 9 bases align to TRBD1. Germline CDR1 reads MNHNY; CDR2 reads SVGAGI (reference sequence). V trimming: 6 bases; J trimming: 2 bases; junction bases outside the gene matches: 4. The CDR3 length is 14 residues. The CDR3 DNA is TGTGCCAGCAGCCTGGACAGGGGAAACACTGAAGCTTTCTTT. Translating gives CASSLDRGNTEAFF.

The gene calls are TRBV27 and TRBJ2-1, with TRBD2 matching 9 bases. Germline V gene data show CDR1 as MNHEY and CDR2 as SMNVEV (reference sequence). The CDR3 covers 14 residues. Trimming removed 6 bases from V and 3 bases from J; junction bases left unmatched: 3. The CDR3 here is CASSPSGDYNEQFF. CDR3 sequence (DNA): TGTGCCAGCAGCCCTAGCGGGGACTACAATGAGCAGTTCTTC.

The chain combines TRBV5-4 with TRBJ2-7; tentative D call: TRBD1 (6 bases). Germline V lookup: CDR1 SGHNT, CDR2 YYREEE (reference sequence). V was trimmed by 5 bases and J by 5 bases, leaving 20 bases between them. The CDR3 has 15 residues. CDR3 sequence reads: CASRLEVAGANEQYF. Here the CDR3 DNA reads TGTGCCAGCAGATTAGAAGTGGCAGGGGCAAACGAGCAGTACTTC.

This chain links TRBV30 with TRBJ1-1; TRBD1 aligns across 8 bases. In germline, CDR1 is GTSNPN, CDR2 SVGIG (reference sequence). The ends lost 0 bases at V and 8 bases at J; junction bases unmatched: 20. There are 18 residues in the CDR3. The DNA for the CDR3 is TGTGCCTGGAGTGTACGAGGGGCAGGGGGCATATTTTTTTTCGAAGCTTTCTTT. Translated: CAWSVRGAGGIFFFEAFF.